The clone carrying this TCR beta chain appeared many times. What it recognizes is unknown. Extracted total RNA amounted to at least 5.5 micrograms for each sample. These data originate in a study of blood T cells in healthy people across ages. Overall study results and limits: Roughly linear declines in TCR beta diversity per million T cells occurred with age.

Together with a sample-barcoded 5' primer, a J-beta primer mix was included in a second PCR lasting about 7 to 11 cycles. From the 5' RACE reads, TCRdb called clonotypes with MiXCR, one entry per CDR3 protein. The sample carries 850,000 or so distinct CDR3 sequences, 25% to 30% recorded once. CDR3 length: 16 residues. Germline CDR1 MNHEY, CDR2 SVGAGI. Trimming took off 5 bases at V and 2 bases at J, with 16 bases between the two ends. The origin of this receptor is a woman older than 75 in good health. The sequencing input was blood. The chain combines TRBV6-5 with TRBJ2-1; tentative D call: TRBD1 (6 bases). The CDR3 nucleotides read TGTGCCAGCAGTACCCAGGGGTCTGTTCCCTACAATGAGCAGTTCTTC. This codes for CASSTQGSVPYNEQFF.